The 25 T cell receptor beta chains below come from one sample, sequenced in a study of blood T cells in healthy people across ages. Using a J-beta primer mix together with a sample-barcoded 5' primer, a second PCR was run for roughly 7 to 12 cycles. TCRdb ran MiXCR on the 5' RACE reads and lists one entry per CDR3 protein. The sample lists some 800,000 distinct CDR3 sequences, roughly 44% occurring once. The sequenced sample was blood. The receptors here all came from a man aged 55 to 70 in good health.

The table lists this clonotype with a few counts. The chain has TRBV25-1 and TRBJ1-2; D is undetermined. Trimming removed 3 bases at V and 4 bases at J, with 9 bases between. The CDR3 loop spans 13 amino acids. Germline lookup yields CDR1 MGHDK and CDR2 SYGVNS. The CDR3 sequence: CASSEGFAYGYTF. In DNA form, the CDR3 reads TGTGCCAGCAGTGAGGGTTTCGCCTATGGCTACACCTTC.

This clonotype was counted only a few times. The chain recombines TRBV7-2 with TRBJ2-3, with D possibly being TRBD1 or TRBD2 (5 bases each). V lost 5 bases to trimming and J lost 8 bases, with 17 bases between them. The CDR3 is made up of 14 amino acids. Per germline, CDR1 SGHTA and CDR2 FQGNSA. The CDR3 spells CASSPRTEGVTQYF. CDR3 bases: TGTGCCAGCAGCCCGCGGACTGAAGGGGTTACGCAGTATTTT.

CDR3 coding DNA: TGTGCCAGCAGGAGCGGGGGGGCCTATTACAATGAGCAGTTCTTC. This codes for CASRSGGAYYNEQFF. The chain uses TRBV6-5 and TRBJ2-1, with TRBD2 matching over 10 bases. Germline CDR1 MNHEY, CDR2 SVGAGI. The CDR3 has 15 amino acids. The ends lost 6 bases at V and 4 bases at J; junction bases unmatched: 6.

The rearrangement uses TRBV4-3 and TRBJ2-4, with 10 bases identical to TRBD2. The J call may be incorrect, as the DNA end agrees better with TRBJ2-7. CDR1 and CDR2 from the germline V gene are LGHNA and YSLEER. The CDR3 is made up of 17 amino acids. CDR3 sequence: CASSQDSGTSVLDEQYF. The CDR3 nucleotides read TGCGCCAGCAGCCAAGACTCCGGGACTAGCGTGCTCGACGAGCAGTACTTC.

This chain joins TRBV30 and TRBJ2-4, with 9 positions matching TRBD1. The CDR3 covers 14 residues. Trimming cost V 6 bases and J 6 bases; bases outside gene matches: 9. Germline CDR1 GTSNPN, CDR2 SVGIG (reference sequence). The chain's CDR3 is CACPGTGTGNIQYF. CDR3 bases: TGTGCCTGCCCCGGGACAGGGACGGGAAACATTCAGTACTTC. The variable domain in full, completed from reference TRBV30 and TRBJ2-4, reads SQTIHQWPATLVQPVGSPLSLECTVEGTSNPNLYWYRQAAGRGLQLLFYSVGIGQISSEVPQNLSASRPQDRQFILSSKKLLLSDSGFYLCACPGTGTGNIQYFGAGTRLSVL.

The V gene is TRBV18, the J gene TRBJ1-2; no definite D call. The CDR3 has 14 amino acids. V lost 0 bases and J 8 bases, leaving 13 bases between the germline ends. Germline CDR1 is KGHSH and CDR2 is LQKENI. The CDR3 bases are TGTGCCAGCTCACCACCGAGTTTAGCGGACGGCTACACCTTC. It specifies CASSPPSLADGYTF.

The J gene is TRBJ2-7, the V gene TRBV18; a weak D match, TRBD1 (6 bases). Germline CDR1 reads KGHSH; CDR2 reads LQKENI. The germline V and J ends were trimmed by 3 bases and 6 bases, with 15 bases remaining between them. This CDR3 has 14 residues. CDR3 amino acids: CASSPLGRGVEQYF. The CDR3 DNA follows: TGTGCCAGCTCACCCCTAGGCAGGGGAGTCGAGCAGTACTTC.

V usage is TRBV7-2 and J usage is TRBJ2-7; 9 bases line up with TRBD2. The ends lost 1 base at V and 2 bases at J; junction bases unmatched: 3. Looked up from germline, CDR1 is SGHTA and CDR2 is FQGNSA. This CDR3 contains 15 residues. The CDR3 bases are TGTGCCAGCAGCTTAGGGACTAGCGTCCCCTACGAGCAGTACTTC. Translated, it gives CASSLGTSVPYEQYF.

The J gene is TRBJ1-4, the V gene TRBV18; possibly TRBD1 for D (5 bases). Trimming removed 4 bases at V and 8 bases at J, with 17 bases between. The V gene's germline CDR1 is KGHSH and CDR2 LQKENI. The length of the CDR3 is 15 residues. As DNA, the CDR3 is TGTGCCAGCTCACAGAACTTGGGAGGGGACGAAAAACTGTTTTTT. It yields the protein CASSQNLGGDEKLFF.

This chain uses TRBV7-9 with TRBJ2-1; perhaps D is TRBD1 or TRBD2 (6 bases each). There are 15 residues in the CDR3. Trimming removed 5 bases at V and 5 bases at J, with 16 bases between. CDR1 is SEHNR, CDR2 FQNEAQ, per germline (reference sequence). In nucleotides, the CDR3 is TGTGCCAGCAGCCAAGGGGGGAATGGGGACAATGAGCAGTTCTTC. It yields the protein CASSQGGNGDNEQFF.

To note about this clonotype: This may stem from a read error, because a much larger clone lies one nucleotide away. The chain combines TRBV5-1 with TRBJ2-5, with no clear D. CDR1 is SGHRS and CDR2 is YFSETQ in the germline V gene. Trimming took 3 bases from V and 11 from J, leaving 17 bases between them. The CDR3 has 13 residues. The DNA of the CDR3 is TGCGCCAGCAGCTGGGCCTCAGGAAATGAGCAGTACTTC. Its translation is CASSWASGNEQYF.

V and J are TRBV6-2 or TRBV6-3 and TRBJ2-7; tentatively, D is TRBD2 (7 bases). Trimming stripped 4 bases from V and 7 bases from J, with 23 bases between. From germline, CDR1 is MNHEY and CDR2 SVGEGT. This CDR3 region has 16 residues. The CDR3 bases are TGTGCCAGCAGTTCGGGAGGCGGGGGCTATTACAATGAGCAGTACTTC. It codes for CASSSGGGGYYNEQYF.

V gene TRBV18 combines with J gene TRBJ2-5, with 14 bases fitting TRBD2. With 1 base clipped from V and 0 bases from J, the junction kept 4 bases outside the gene matches. Germline V gene sequence: CDR1 KGHSH, CDR2 LQKENI. The CDR3 contains 18 residues. The CDR3 region has the DNA TGTGCCAGCTCACCACAGATGGGACTAGCGGGGGACCAAGAGACCCAGTACTTC. Residues: CASSPQMGLAGDQETQYF.

The gene calls are TRBV6-5 and TRBJ2-7, with D unresolved. V lost 0 bases and J 7 bases, leaving 16 bases between the germline ends. The germline V gene has CDR1 MNHEY and CDR2 SVGAGI. This CDR3 comprises 15 residues. The CDR3 DNA sequence: TGTGCCAGCAGTTACTCGGCAGGCGTCCAGAGGGAGCAGTACTTC. Its protein is CASSYSAGVQREQYF.

The rearrangement uses TRBV7-9 and TRBJ1-4; D ambiguous. CDR1 is SEHNR and CDR2 is FQNEAQ in the germline V gene (reference sequence). The V end was cut by 3 bases, the J end by 7 bases, with 15 bases between. The CDR3 spans 15 residues. The CDR3 nucleotides are TGTGCCAGCAGCTTCCTGGAGGGAGTCGGTGAAAAACTGTTTTTT. Protein: CASSFLEGVGEKLFF.

This sequence joins TRBV7-8 and TRBJ2-5, with D possibly being TRBD1 (6 bases). The V and J ends lost 2 bases and 3 bases respectively, with 19 bases between them. This CDR3 has 17 residues. CDR1 SGHVS and CDR2 FQNEAQ come from the germline V gene. Here the CDR3 DNA reads TGTGCCAGCAGCTTAAGTAAACTTGCAGGGGAAGAAGAGACCCAGTACTTC. This encodes CASSLSKLAGEEETQYF.

At least ten counts were recorded for this clonotype. This rearrangement joins TRBV6-5 to TRBJ2-7; D perhaps matches TRBD1 (5 bases). Germline CDR1 reads MNHEY; CDR2 reads SVGAGI. V lost 3 bases to trimming and J lost 1 base, with 7 bases between them. The CDR3 is 13 amino acids. The CDR3 nucleotides are TGTGCCAGCAGTTATGGGGCTTCCTACGAGCAGTACTTC. Encoded protein: CASSYGASYEQYF.

This clonotype has a handful of counts. The chain is built from TRBV5-1 and TRBJ2-1; D is unresolved. Germline assignment: CDR1 SGHRS and CDR2 YFSETQ. This CDR3 is built from 17 residues. With 5 bases removed from V and 3 bases from J, the gap between germline ends came to 21 bases. The CDR3 spells CASRVRADQSYYNEQFF. CDR3 coding DNA: TGCGCCAGCAGGGTTCGGGCTGATCAAAGCTACTACAATGAGCAGTTCTTC.

This clonotype was detected only a few times. The V call is TRBV29-1, the J call TRBJ2-1; the match to TRBD2 covers 11 bases. The CDR3 length is 17 residues. Germline trimming cut 2 bases from V and 2 bases from J; bases unmatched to any gene: 8. Germline loops: CDR1 SQVTM, CDR2 ANQGSEA. The CDR3 here is CSVETLIAGGTYNEQFF. The DNA of the CDR3 is TGCAGCGTTGAAACATTAATAGCGGGGGGGACCTACAATGAGCAGTTCTTC.

The table lists this clonotype with a few counts. V and J are TRBV28 and TRBJ1-2, with no clear D. Germline values: CDR1 MDHEN, CDR2 SYDVKM. The V end was cut by 5 bases, the J end by 4 bases, with 11 bases between. The CDR3 sequence is 13 residues long. The CDR3 is CASSDGRVYGYTF. The CDR3 coding sequence is TGTGCCAGCAGTGATGGGAGAGTCTATGGCTACACCTTC.

The V gene is TRBV4-1, the J gene TRBJ2-5, with 10 bases that match TRBD2. CDR1 is MGHRA and CDR2 is YSYEKL in the germline V gene. V gave up 3 bases and J gave up 9 bases; unmatched junction bases: 7. This CDR3 comprises 14 residues. CDR3 residues: CASSQGTSVLPQYF. Written as DNA, the CDR3 is TGCGCCAGCAGCCAGGGGACTAGCGTACTTCCCCAGTACTTC.

V usage is TRBV20-1 and J usage is TRBJ1-1, with D unresolved. Per the germline V gene, CDR1 is DFQATT and CDR2 is SNEGSKA (reference sequence). The V end was cut by 3 bases, the J end by 6 bases, with 11 bases between. This CDR3 has 12 amino acids. CDR3 amino acids: CSARVGLSEAFF. CDR3 coding DNA: TGCAGTGCTAGGGTTGGTTTGTCTGAAGCTTTCTTT.

The chain couples TRBV18 to TRBJ2-5, with D possibly TRBD1 on 6 matching bases. The germline V gene encodes CDR1 KGHSH and CDR2 LQKENI. CDR3 length: 16 amino acids. V was clipped by 0 bases and J by 2 bases, with 13 bases between them. CDR3 DNA sequence: TGTGCCAGCTCACCACCCAACCCCGGACAGCAAGAGACCCAGTACTTC. Its translation is CASSPPNPGQQETQYF.

This sequence joins TRBV20-1 and TRBJ1-1; D gene ambiguous. Germline CDR1 and CDR2: DFQATT and SNEGSKA (reference sequence). Trimming pared 2 bases from V and 10 bases from J, leaving 14 bases between. The length of the CDR3 is 12 residues. DNA of the CDR3: TGCAGTGCTAGAACCGGGAGTTCATTAGCTTTCTTT. Translation: CSARTGSSLAFF.

This clonotype has only a few counts. This chain uses TRBV3-1 with TRBJ2-6; 12 nucleotides line up with TRBD1. The germline gives CDR1 LGHDT, CDR2 YNNKEL (reference sequence). This CDR3 contains 17 residues. The ends lost 4 bases at V and 1 base at J; junction bases unmatched: 2. CDR3 amino acids: CASSRGQGASGANVLTF. DNA of the CDR3: TGTGCCAGCAGCCGGGGACAGGGGGCGTCTGGGGCCAACGTCCTGACTTTC.